This T cell receptor beta chain is drawn from a study of response to subunit inactivated influenza vaccine. Whole-study findings and limits: Few additional T cells are recruited per seasonal influenza vaccination, authors suggested.

TCRdb reprocessed the RT-PCR reads via MiXCR and lists one record per CDR3 protein. The top ten clones hold less than 2.5% of a sample with 400,000 to 550,000 distinct CDR3 sequences, less than 30% of them seen once. The germline gives CDR1 MNHEY, CDR2 SVGEGT. J gave up 2 bases and V 11 bases, and 8 bases lay outside the gene matches. The CDR3 has 15 residues. Concerning this clonotype: No antigen is known for it.

This material consisted of CD4+ T cells sorted from PBMCs, taken roughly 5 days after vaccination. The TCR originated in a man between 50 and 59 years old who received an inactivated influenza vaccine. The chain joins TRBV6-2 or TRBV6-3 to TRBJ2-6, with 8 nucleotides matching TRBD2. The CDR3 region is CAGSTGGAGANVLTF. CDR3 bases: TGTGCCGGCTCCACCGGGGGGGCTGGGGCCAACGTCCTGACTTTC.